This TCR beta chain emerged from a study of blood T cell repertoires in COVID-19. Original handling: The authors estimated nucleated cell counts from reference gene primer amplification. Clones were read by immunoSEQ multiplex PCR, and TCRdb kept only the in-frame ones, dropping some. V and J calls and clone size are those listed in that table; D and trimming were worked out from the DNA. Of approximately 330,000 clones listed, about 90% were seen once; the top ten hold around 1%. This CDR3 has 17 residues. Germline V CDR1 and CDR2: MNHEY, SVGEGT. With 6 bases clipped from V and 2 bases from J, the junction kept 12 bases outside the gene matches.

The chain recombines TRBV6-2 or TRBV6-3 with TRBJ1-2; 10 positions agree with TRBD1. The receptor was derived from a woman between 40 and 50 years old with COVID-19, enrolled during active disease. Source material: peripheral blood. Here the CDR3 DNA reads TGTGCCAGCAGCCGACCCTGGGACAGGGGTGAAAACTATGGCTACACCTTC. Encoded protein: CASSRPWDRGENYGYTF.